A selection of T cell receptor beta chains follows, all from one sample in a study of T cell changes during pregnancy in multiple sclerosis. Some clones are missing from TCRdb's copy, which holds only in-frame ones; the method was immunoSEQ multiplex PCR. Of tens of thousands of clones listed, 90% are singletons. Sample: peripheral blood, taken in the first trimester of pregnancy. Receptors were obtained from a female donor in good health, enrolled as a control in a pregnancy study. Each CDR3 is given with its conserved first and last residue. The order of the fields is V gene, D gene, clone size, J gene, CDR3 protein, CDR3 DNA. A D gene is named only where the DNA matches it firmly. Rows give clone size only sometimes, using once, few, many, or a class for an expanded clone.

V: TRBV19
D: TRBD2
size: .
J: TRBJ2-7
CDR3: CASSIVGGGYEQYF
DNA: TGTGCCAGTAGTATAGTCGGCGGGGGCTACGAGCAGTACTTC

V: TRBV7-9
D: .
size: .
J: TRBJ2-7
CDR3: CASKRRGPGDEQYF
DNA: TGTGCCAGCAAAAGGAGGGGGCCGGGGGACGAGCAGTACTTC

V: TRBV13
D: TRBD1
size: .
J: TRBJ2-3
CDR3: CASSPRRGGFGDTQYF
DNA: TGTGCCAGCAGCCCTCGTCGAGGGGGCTTTGGAGATACGCAGTATTTT

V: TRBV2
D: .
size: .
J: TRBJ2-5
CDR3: CASSVLAPAQYF
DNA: TGTGCCAGCAGTGTCCTAGCCCCGGCCCAGTACTTC

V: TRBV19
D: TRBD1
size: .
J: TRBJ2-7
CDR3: CASSMGQGAYEQYF
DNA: TGTGCCAGTAGTATGGGTCAGGGGGCCTACGAGCAGTACTTC

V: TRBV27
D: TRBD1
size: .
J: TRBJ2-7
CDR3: CASSFHGTGLSYEQYF
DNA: TGTGCCAGCAGTTTCCACGGGACAGGCCTTTCCTACGAGCAGTACTTC

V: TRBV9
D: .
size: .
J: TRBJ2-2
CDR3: CASSAATGFNTGELFF
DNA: TGTGCCAGCAGCGCCGCCACAGGATTTAACACCGGGGAGCTGTTTTTT

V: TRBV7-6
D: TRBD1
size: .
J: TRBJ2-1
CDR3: CASSLRDRGEEQFF
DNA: TGTGCCAGCAGCCTCCGGGACAGGGGAGAAGAGCAGTTCTTC

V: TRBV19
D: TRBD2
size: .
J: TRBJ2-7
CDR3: CASSRGGSYEQYF
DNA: TGTGCCAGTAGTAGGGGGGGGTCCTACGAGCAGTACTTC

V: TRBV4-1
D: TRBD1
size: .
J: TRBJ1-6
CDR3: CASSPGTDFYNSPLHF
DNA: TGCGCCAGCAGCCCTGGGACAGATTTTTATAATTCACCCCTCCACTTT

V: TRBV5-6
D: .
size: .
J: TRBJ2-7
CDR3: CASSFSGEQYF
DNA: TGTGCCAGCAGCTTCAGTGGTGAGCAGTACTTC

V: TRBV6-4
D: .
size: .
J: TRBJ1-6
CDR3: CASSDLGGDNSPLHF
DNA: TGTGCCAGCAGTGACTTGGGGGGGGATAATTCACCCCTCCACTTT

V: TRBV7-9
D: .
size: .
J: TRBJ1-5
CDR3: CASSPRGSNQPQHF
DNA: TGTGCCAGCAGTCCGCGGGGAAGCAATCAGCCCCAGCATTTT

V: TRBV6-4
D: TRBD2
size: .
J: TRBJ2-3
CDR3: CASSDSVLAGGRDTQYF
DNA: TGTGCCAGCAGTGACTCTGTTCTAGCGGGAGGGCGGGATACGCAGTATTTT

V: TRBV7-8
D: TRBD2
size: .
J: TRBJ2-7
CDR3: CASSLTSGNSYEQYF
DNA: TGTGCCAGCAGCTTAACTAGCGGGAACTCCTACGAGCAGTACTTC

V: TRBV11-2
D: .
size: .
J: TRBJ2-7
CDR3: CASSPMTSSPTYEQYF
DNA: TGTGCCAGCAGCCCCATGACTAGTTCTCCCACCTACGAGCAGTACTTC

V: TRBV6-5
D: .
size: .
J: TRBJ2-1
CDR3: CASSFSLGLGYNEQFF
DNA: TGTGCCAGCAGTTTCTCCTTGGGGCTGGGCTACAATGAGCAGTTCTTC

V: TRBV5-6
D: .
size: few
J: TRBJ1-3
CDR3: CASSLVRSSGNTIYF
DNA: TGTGCCAGCAGCTTGGTCCGGAGCTCTGGAAACACCATATATTTT

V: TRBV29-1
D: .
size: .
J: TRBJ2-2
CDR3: CSVAPLNTGELFF
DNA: TGCAGCGTTGCCCCCCTAAACACCGGGGAGCTGTTTTTT

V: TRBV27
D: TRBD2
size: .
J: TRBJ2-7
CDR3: CASSLTSGRNEQYF
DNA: TGTGCCAGCAGTTTAACTAGCGGGAGGAACGAGCAGTACTTC

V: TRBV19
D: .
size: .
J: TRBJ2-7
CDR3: CASRDSYEQYF
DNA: TGTGCCAGTCGAGACAGTTACGAGCAGTACTTC

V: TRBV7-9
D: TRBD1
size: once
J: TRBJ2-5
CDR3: CASWTGQETQYF
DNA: TGTGCCAGCTGGACAGGGCAAGAGACCCAGTACTTC